This T cell receptor beta chain originates from a study of CD8 T cells in Susac syndrome. This CDR3 has 12 residues. CDR1 is MNHEY, CDR2 SVGEGT, per germline. V lost 0 bases and J 3 bases, leaving 3 bases between the germline ends. The table lists this clonotype with a few counts. An amount of RNA that ranged from roughly 0.45 to 1 ug was reverse transcribed with random hexamers. Each CDR3 protein is one row after TCRdb ran MiXCR on the immunoSEQ multiplex PCR reads. The sample has 20,000 to 25,000 distinct CDR3 sequences, just under 95% seen once. The authors negatively isolated CD8+ and CD4+ T cells and FACS-enriched TEMRA cells.

The TCR comes from a human donor in good health. The sequencing sample was made of CD8+ T cells from PBMCs. The V call is TRBV6-2 or TRBV6-3, the J call TRBJ2-7; no definite D call. The CDR3 here is CASSYSFYEQYF. In nucleotides, the CDR3 is TGTGCCAGCAGTTACTCTTTCTACGAGCAGTACTTC.